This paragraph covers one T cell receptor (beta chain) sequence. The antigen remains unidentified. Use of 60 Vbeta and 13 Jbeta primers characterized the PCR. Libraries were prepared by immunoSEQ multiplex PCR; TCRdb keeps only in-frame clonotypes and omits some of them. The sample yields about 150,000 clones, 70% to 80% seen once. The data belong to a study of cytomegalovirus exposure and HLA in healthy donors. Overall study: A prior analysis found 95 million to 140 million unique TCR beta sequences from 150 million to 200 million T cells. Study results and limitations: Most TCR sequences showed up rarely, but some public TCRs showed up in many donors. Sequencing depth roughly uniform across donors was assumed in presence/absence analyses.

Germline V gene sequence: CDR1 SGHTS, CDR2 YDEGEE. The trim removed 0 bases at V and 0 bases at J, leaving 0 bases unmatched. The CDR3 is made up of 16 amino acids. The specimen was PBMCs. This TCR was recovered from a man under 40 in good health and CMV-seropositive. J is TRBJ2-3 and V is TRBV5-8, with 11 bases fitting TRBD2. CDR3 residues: CASSLGTSGSTDTQYF. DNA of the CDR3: TGTGCCAGCAGCTTGGGGACTAGCGGGAGCACAGATACGCAGTATTTT.